One and the same sample provided the 20 T cell receptor beta chains below, sequenced in a study of monozygotic twins with inflammatory bowel disease. TCRdb reworked the 5' RACE reads into one entry per CDR3 protein, no DNA. The listing records approximately 390,000 distinct CDR3 sequences. Sequencing was performed on blood. All receptors come from a human donor with ulcerative colitis or Crohn's disease, or a healthy co-twin of an affected twin (not recorded which).

The chain combines TRBV12-3 or TRBV12-4 with TRBJ1-2. CDR3 size: 13 residues. The CDR3 is CASSFEVNYGYTF.

The V call is TRBV7-2, the J call TRBJ2-3. The V gene's germline CDR1 is SGHTA and CDR2 FQGNSA. This CDR3 has 14 amino acids. The CDR3 is CASSMRHRTDTQYF.

The V call is TRBV9, the J call TRBJ2-7; TCRdb's D gene call, TRBD2, goes unchecked for lack of DNA. Looked up from germline, CDR1 is SGDLS and CDR2 is YYNGEE. The CDR3 covers 14 residues. CDR3 in amino acids: CASSVSSGNYEQYF.

The chain combines TRBV19 with TRBJ2-1; the D call from TCRdb, TRBD1, cannot be confirmed without DNA. The CDR3 has 14 amino acids. Germline CDR1 is LNHDA and CDR2 is SQIVND (reference sequence). Here the CDR3 reads CASKSGTGYNEQFF.

This rearrangement joins TRBV6-5 to TRBJ2-1. This CDR3 spans 17 amino acids. CDR1 MNHEY and CDR2 SVGAGI come from the germline V gene. CDR3 residues: CASSVSSGRASYNEQFF.

The chain carries TRBV2 and TRBJ2-2; TCRdb returns TRBD1, unconfirmable since there is no DNA. CDR1 is SNHLY, CDR2 FYNNEI, per germline. The CDR3 contains 15 residues. The CDR3 loop is CASTRQTGVSGELFF.

The genes are TRBV11-2 and TRBJ1-5; TCRdb's assignment of TRBD1 cannot be checked, as there is no DNA. Looked up from germline, CDR1 is SGHAT and CDR2 is FQNNGV. The CDR3 is 16 residues long. CDR3 sequence reads: CASSSGTGYSNQPQHF.

The chain joins TRBV28 to TRBJ2-7; no DNA is available, so the TRBD2 call from TCRdb remains unchecked. The CDR3 covers 17 residues. Germline V lookup: CDR1 MDHEN, CDR2 SYDVKM. The CDR3 protein is CASSLGTSGRILYEQYF.

The gene calls are TRBV12-3 or TRBV12-4 and TRBJ2-3; absent DNA, TCRdb's TRBD1 call cannot be checked. There are 16 residues in the CDR3. CDR3 region: CASRTVGRLTRDTQYF.

This rearrangement joins TRBV5-1 to TRBJ2-1. The CDR3 consists of 13 residues. CDR1 SGHRS and CDR2 YFSETQ come from the germline V gene. CDR3 amino acids: CASSLVESGEQFF.

The rearrangement joins TRBV3-1 to TRBJ1-5. CDR1 is LGHDT, CDR2 YNNKEL, per germline (reference sequence). The CDR3 is made up of 14 amino acids. CDR3 amino acids: CASSRVSSNQPQHF.

This sequence joins TRBV28 and TRBJ2-1. The CDR3 is 14 amino acids. Per germline, CDR1 MDHEN and CDR2 SYDVKM. CDR3 in amino acids: CASSLVGSYNEQFF. Filled out from reference TRBV28 and TRBJ2-1, the complete variable domain reads DVKVTQSSRYLVKRTGEKVFLECVQDMDHENMFWYRQDPGLGLRLIYFSYDVKMKEKGDIPEGYSVSREKKERFSLILESASTNQTSMYLCASSLVGSYNEQFFGPGTRLTVL.

The chain couples TRBV3-1 to TRBJ1-6. The germline gives CDR1 LGHDT, CDR2 YNNKEL (reference sequence). CDR3 length equals 14 residues. This CDR3 reads CASSHKGSTGPLHF. Filled out from reference TRBV3-1 and TRBJ1-6, the complete variable domain reads DTAVSQTPKYLVTQMGNDKSIKCEQNLGHDTMYWYKQDSKKFLKIMFSYNNKELIINETVPNRFSPKSPDKAHLNLHINSLELGDSAVYFCASSHKGSTGPLHFGNGTRLTVT.

The chain joins TRBV20-1 to TRBJ2-3. Germline V gene data show CDR1 as DFQATT and CDR2 as SNEGSKA (reference sequence). This CDR3 has 14 residues. CDR3 amino acids: CSAERGGVADTQYF.

The chain recombines TRBV7-8 with TRBJ2-3. The length of the CDR3 is 13 residues. Looked up from germline, CDR1 is SGHVS and CDR2 is FQNEAQ. Here the CDR3 reads CASSLRVPDTQYF.

The chain carries TRBV7-2 and TRBJ2-7. Germline V gene lookup returns CDR1 SGHTA and CDR2 FQGNSA. CDR3 size: 15 residues. The CDR3 spells CASSPQGRYPYEQYF. The entire variable domain, with the rest obtained from reference TRBV7-2 and TRBJ2-7, is as follows: GAGVSQSPSNKVTEKGKDVELRCDPISGHTALYWYRQSLGQGLEFLIYFQGNSAPDKSGLPSDRFSAERTGGSVSTLTIQRTQQEDSAVYLCASSPQGRYPYEQYFGPGTRLTVT.

The rearrangement uses TRBV7-2 and TRBJ2-3; TCRdb outputs TRBD1, but without DNA this stays unchecked. The CDR3 loop spans 14 amino acids. Germline loops: CDR1 SGHTA, CDR2 FQGNSA. The CDR3: CASSPQGFSDTQYF. Using reference TRBV7-2 and TRBJ2-3 for the parts outside the CDR3, the full variable domain is GAGVSQSPSNKVTEKGKDVELRCDPISGHTALYWYRQSLGQGLEFLIYFQGNSAPDKSGLPSDRFSAERTGGSVSTLTIQRTQQEDSAVYLCASSPQGFSDTQYFGPGTRLTVL.

The V gene is TRBV20-1, the J gene TRBJ2-1; TCRdb reports TRBD2, a call that lacks DNA to check it against. Per the germline V gene, CDR1 is DFQATT and CDR2 is SNEGSKA (reference sequence). The CDR3 runs to 14 residues. The CDR3 sequence: CSARLPTSGRSEVF.

CDR3 protein: CASSLFEGQTYGYTF. The chain has TRBV28 and TRBJ1-2; there is no DNA to check the TCRdb D call of TRBD1. CDR3 size: 15 residues. Germline assignment: CDR1 MDHEN and CDR2 SYDVKM.

The chain employs TRBV5-4 and TRBJ2-7; TCRdb selects TRBD1, and the lack of DNA leaves this call unchecked. Germline CDR1 SGHNT, CDR2 YYREEE (reference sequence). The CDR3 totals 16 residues. CDR3 loop: CASSLGGLQQGGEQYF.